A selection of T cell receptor beta chains follows, all from one sample in a study of vaccination effects on CD4 cells after COVID-19. Which antigens these TCRs recognize remains unknown. Sequenced by immunoSEQ multiplex PCR; TCRdb stores in-frame clones only, minus some. Among around 21,000 clones listed, 65% to 80% were seen once. Here the sequenced sample was CD4+ T cells from PBMCs cultured with HCoV-NL63 spike peptides, taken before COVID-19 vaccination. These TCRs come from a human donor who received a COVID-19 vaccine. CDR3s include the opening cysteine and the closing phenylalanine or tryptophan. Some rows mark clone size as missing; the rest say once, few, many or name a class of expanded clone.

>few|TRBJ2-1|TRBV5-4
CASSYPAERLLYNEQFF
>NA|TRBJ1-3|TRBV13
CASSFYADFSGNTIYF
>few|TRBJ1-2|TRBV20-1
CSAGGGLGYTF
>NA|TRBJ2-7|TRBV3-1/TRBV3-2
CASSDSPFWGQYF
>NA|TRBJ1-2|TRBV6-5
CASLEQSFYYGYTF
>NA|TRBJ1-2|TRBV3-1/TRBV3-2
CASSQPAGVLDGYTF
>NA|TRBJ2-1|TRBV25-1
CASSEQGNEQFF
>NA|TRBJ1-5|TRBV11-3
CASSSGQDLLMGNQPQHF
>NA|TRBJ2-3|TRBV7-2
CASSFFSPSTDTQYF
>once|TRBJ2-1|TRBV19
CASSIKTPSYEQFF
>NA|TRBJ2-1|TRBV3-1/TRBV3-2
CASSLPGRQFGNEQFF
>NA|TRBJ2-2|TRBV3-1/TRBV3-2
CASSQDMLAIPVGLFF
>NA|TRBJ2-5|TRBV27
CASSLQGAVETQYF
>NA|TRBJ2-1|TRBV7-7
CASSPRSTVGNEQFF
>NA|TRBJ2-2|TRBV2
CASSEDRGNTGELFF
>NA|TRBJ2-1|TRBV6-4
CASSDSSGAYNEQFF
>few|TRBJ1-2|TRBV5-4
CASSLPGGGYTF
>NA|TRBJ1-2|TRBV6-1
CASSEFGGRDGYTF
>NA|TRBJ2-5|TRBV15
CATSRDIETQYF
>NA|TRBJ1-1|TRBV4-1
CASSNHDRGPGTKAFF
>NA|TRBJ1-5|TRBV18
CASSPGRDQPQHF
>few|TRBJ1-4|TRBV6-5
CASSSHGTGDEKLFF
>NA|TRBJ2-4|TRBV5-4
CASSLRGTIKNIQYF
>NA|TRBJ1-1|TRBV25-1
CASSEPGGAGTEAFF
>NA|TRBJ2-7|TRBV27
CASSSRSYEQYF
>few|TRBJ1-2|TRBV2
CASRDRGPPYGYTF
>NA|TRBJ2-1|TRBV6-4
CASSASGGYEQFF
>NA|TRBJ2-1|TRBV7-2
CASSPSWGFYNEQFF
>NA|TRBJ2-7|TRBV10-3
CAISLAGTDYEQYF
>NA|TRBJ2-1|TRBV14
CASSLTGLIGGLSSYNEQFF
>NA|TRBJ2-7|TRBV6-5
CASSMGQGTYEQYF
>NA|TRBJ2-3|TRBV27
CASSPSTDTQYF
>NA|TRBJ1-1|TRBV28
CANQQGRDTEAFF
>few|TRBJ1-1|TRBV6-4
CASSWDRNTEAFF
>NA|TRBJ2-1|TRBV6-2/TRBV6-3
CASSYSRRVSGDEQFF
>NA|TRBJ2-4|TRBV30
CAWSRRTGKNIQYF
>NA|TRBJ2-7|TRBV12-5
CASGLDRGRIVKSSYEQYF
>NA|TRBJ1-2|TRBV19
CASSAGQGINYGYTF
>NA|TRBJ1-2|TRBV6-6
CASSYAGINYGYTF
>NA|TRBJ1-1|TRBV5-1
CASSLLRGGGSTEAFF
>NA|TRBJ2-1|TRBV7-9
CASSLKHLGDYQKDNEQFF
>NA|TRBJ1-1|TRBV4-1
CASSGPLRGTEAFF